The rows below give T cell receptor beta chains drawn from one sample of a study of vaccination effects on CD4 cells after COVID-19. No antigen has been assigned to these receptors. Repertoires were generated with immunoSEQ multiplex PCR, while TCRdb's copy carries only in-frame clones and drops some. The sample consists of about 54,000 clones, around 86% of them appearing once. The specimen comprised CD4+ T cells from PBMCs cultured with HCoV-229E spike peptides, sampled before COVID-19 vaccination. These receptors were obtained from a human donor who received a COVID-19 vaccine. Both conserved end residues are trimmed from each CDR3.

J gene: TRBJ1-5
V gene: TRBV6-2/TRBV6-3
CDR3 protein: ASSYRGDGNQPQH

J gene: TRBJ1-3
V gene: TRBV6-5
CDR3 protein: ASSYTGARNTIY

J gene: TRBJ1-4
V gene: TRBV5-4
CDR3 protein: ASSSTRDSHEKLF

J gene: TRBJ2-5
V gene: TRBV30
CDR3 protein: AWSTGIVETQY

J gene: TRBJ2-1
V gene: TRBV5-1
CDR3 protein: ASSLDQRGGLNEQF

J gene: TRBJ2-5
V gene: TRBV5-1
CDR3 protein: ASSFGGRGYQETQY

J gene: TRBJ2-3
V gene: TRBV28
CDR3 protein: ASSLVLQGLADTQY

J gene: TRBJ1-2
V gene: TRBV5-1
CDR3 protein: ASSTGKTAYGYT

J gene: TRBJ1-6
V gene: TRBV3-1/TRBV3-2
CDR3 protein: ASSQRTVDTSYNSPLH

J gene: TRBJ1-5
V gene: TRBV6-4
CDR3 protein: ASSDRAGQPQH

J gene: TRBJ1-2
V gene: TRBV4-3
CDR3 protein: ASSPEQGRDYYGYT

J gene: TRBJ1-4
V gene: TRBV3-1/TRBV3-2
CDR3 protein: ASSHAGSNEKLF

J gene: TRBJ1-1
V gene: TRBV2
CDR3 protein: ASKRRGETNTEAF

J gene: TRBJ1-4
V gene: TRBV5-1
CDR3 protein: ASSPGQGGITNEKLF

J gene: TRBJ1-5
V gene: TRBV18
CDR3 protein: ASSLSTGEDQPQH

J gene: TRBJ1-3
V gene: TRBV9
CDR3 protein: ASSRATGNTIY

J gene: TRBJ1-2
V gene: TRBV12-2
CDR3 protein: ASRLGLLLAGYT

J gene: TRBJ2-1
V gene: TRBV7-2
CDR3 protein: ASSLSSGGPPSYNEQF

J gene: TRBJ2-1
V gene: TRBV12-3/TRBV12-4
CDR3 protein: ASSRNYEQF

J gene: TRBJ1-2
V gene: TRBV7-8
CDR3 protein: ASSLVSGADGYT

J gene: TRBJ1-1
V gene: TRBV18
CDR3 protein: ASSPRDRGKNTEAF

J gene: TRBJ2-4
V gene: TRBV19
CDR3 protein: ASKRQEGFIQY

J gene: TRBJ1-2
V gene: TRBV19
CDR3 protein: ASKTQATNYGYT

J gene: TRBJ1-1
V gene: TRBV6-4
CDR3 protein: ASTKTGSGTEAF

J gene: TRBJ2-1
V gene: TRBV4-2
CDR3 protein: ASSQGLSVWGNEQF

J gene: TRBJ1-4
V gene: TRBV9
CDR3 protein: ASSPRGQINEKLF

J gene: TRBJ2-4
V gene: TRBV5-3
CDR3 protein: ARSLRGPLAKNIQY

J gene: TRBJ1-4
V gene: TRBV25-1
CDR3 protein: ASSEVPRGEKLF

J gene: TRBJ1-1
V gene: TRBV11-3
CDR3 protein: ASSLFAMNTEAF

J gene: TRBJ1-1
V gene: TRBV5-1
CDR3 protein: ASSSESRNTEAF

J gene: TRBJ1-3
V gene: TRBV5-8
CDR3 protein: ASSLGSGNTIY

J gene: TRBJ1-1
V gene: TRBV25-1
CDR3 protein: ASSARTGGLVSAF

J gene: TRBJ2-5
V gene: TRBV5-1
CDR3 protein: ASSAAPTETQY